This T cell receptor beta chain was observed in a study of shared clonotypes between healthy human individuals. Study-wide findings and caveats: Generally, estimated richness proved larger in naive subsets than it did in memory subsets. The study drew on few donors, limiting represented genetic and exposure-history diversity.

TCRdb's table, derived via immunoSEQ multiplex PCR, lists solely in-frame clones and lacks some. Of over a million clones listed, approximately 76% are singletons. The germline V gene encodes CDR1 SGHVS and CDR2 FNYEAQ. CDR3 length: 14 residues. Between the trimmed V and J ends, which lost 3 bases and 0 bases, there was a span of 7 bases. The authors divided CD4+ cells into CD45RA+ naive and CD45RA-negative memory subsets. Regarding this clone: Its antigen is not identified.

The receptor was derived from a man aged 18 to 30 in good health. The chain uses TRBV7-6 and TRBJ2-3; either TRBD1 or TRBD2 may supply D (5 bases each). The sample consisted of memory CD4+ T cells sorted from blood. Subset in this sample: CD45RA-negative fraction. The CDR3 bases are TGTGCCAGCAGCTTTGGGACCAGCACAGATACGCAGTATTTT. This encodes CASSFGTSTDTQYF.